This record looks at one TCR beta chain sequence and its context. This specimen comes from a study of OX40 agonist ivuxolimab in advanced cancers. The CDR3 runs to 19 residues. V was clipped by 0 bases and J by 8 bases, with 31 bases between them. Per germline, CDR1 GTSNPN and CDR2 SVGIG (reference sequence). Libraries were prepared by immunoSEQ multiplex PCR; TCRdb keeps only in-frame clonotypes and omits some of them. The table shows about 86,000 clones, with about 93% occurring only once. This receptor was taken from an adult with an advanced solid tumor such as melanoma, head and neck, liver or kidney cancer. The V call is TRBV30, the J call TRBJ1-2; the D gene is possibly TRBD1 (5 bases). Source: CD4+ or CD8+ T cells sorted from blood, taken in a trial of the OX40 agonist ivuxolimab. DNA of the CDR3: TGTGCCTGGAGTGTAATCCCAAAAATGACGGGACTCCTAACGAGGGGCTACACCTTC. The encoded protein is CAWSVIPKMTGLLTRGYTF.